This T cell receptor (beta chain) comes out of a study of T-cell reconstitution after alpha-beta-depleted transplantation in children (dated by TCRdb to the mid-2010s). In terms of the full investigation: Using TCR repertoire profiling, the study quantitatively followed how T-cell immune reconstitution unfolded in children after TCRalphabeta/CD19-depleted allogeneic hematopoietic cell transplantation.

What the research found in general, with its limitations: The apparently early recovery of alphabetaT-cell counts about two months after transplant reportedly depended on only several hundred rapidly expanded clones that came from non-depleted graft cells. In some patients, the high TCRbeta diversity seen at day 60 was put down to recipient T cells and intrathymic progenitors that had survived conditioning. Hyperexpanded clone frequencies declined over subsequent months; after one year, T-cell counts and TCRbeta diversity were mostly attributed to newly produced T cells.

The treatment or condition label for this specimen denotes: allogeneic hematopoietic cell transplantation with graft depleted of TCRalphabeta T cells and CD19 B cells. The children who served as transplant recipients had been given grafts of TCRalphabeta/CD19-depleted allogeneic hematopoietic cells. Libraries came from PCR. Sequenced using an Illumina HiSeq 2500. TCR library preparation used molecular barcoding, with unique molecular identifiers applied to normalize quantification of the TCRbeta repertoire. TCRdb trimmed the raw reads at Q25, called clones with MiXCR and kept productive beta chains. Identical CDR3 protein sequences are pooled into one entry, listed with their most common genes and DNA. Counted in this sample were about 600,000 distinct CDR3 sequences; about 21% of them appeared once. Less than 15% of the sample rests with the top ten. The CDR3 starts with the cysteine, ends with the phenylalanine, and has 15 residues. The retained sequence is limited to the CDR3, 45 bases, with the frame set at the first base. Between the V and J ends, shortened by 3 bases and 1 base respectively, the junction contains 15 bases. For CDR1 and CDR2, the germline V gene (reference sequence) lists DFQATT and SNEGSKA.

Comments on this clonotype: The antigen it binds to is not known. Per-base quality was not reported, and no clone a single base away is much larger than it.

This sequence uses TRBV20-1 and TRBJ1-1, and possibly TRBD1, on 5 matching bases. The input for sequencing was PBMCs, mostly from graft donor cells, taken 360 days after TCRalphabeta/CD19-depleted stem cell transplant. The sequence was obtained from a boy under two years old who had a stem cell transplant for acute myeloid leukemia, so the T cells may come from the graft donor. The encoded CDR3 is CSARYPPGGNTEAFF. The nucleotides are TGCAGTGCTAGGTACCCACCGGGGGGGAACACTGAAGCTTTCTTT.